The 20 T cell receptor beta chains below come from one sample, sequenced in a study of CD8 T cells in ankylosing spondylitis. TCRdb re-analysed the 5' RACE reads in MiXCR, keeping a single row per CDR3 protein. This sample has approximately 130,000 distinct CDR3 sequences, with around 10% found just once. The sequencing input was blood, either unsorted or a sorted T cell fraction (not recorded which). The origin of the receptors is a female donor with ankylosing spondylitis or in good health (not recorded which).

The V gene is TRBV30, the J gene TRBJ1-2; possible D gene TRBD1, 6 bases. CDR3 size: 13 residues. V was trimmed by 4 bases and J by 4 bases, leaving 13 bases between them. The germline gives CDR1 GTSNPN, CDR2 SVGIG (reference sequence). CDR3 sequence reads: CAWTQGPVYGYTF. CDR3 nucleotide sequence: TGTGCCTGGACCCAGGGGCCCGTCTATGGCTACACCTTC.

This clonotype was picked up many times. The CDR3 nucleotides are TGTGCCAGCAGCCCCTACAATCAGCCCCAGCATTTT. Residues: CASSPYNQPQHF. This chain uses TRBV7-2 with TRBJ1-5; unclear D gene. V shed 5 bases and J shed 3 bases, with 5 bases lying between them. Per the germline V gene, CDR1 is SGHTA and CDR2 is FQGNSA. CDR3 size: 12 residues. Variable domain in full (rest from reference TRBV7-2 and TRBJ1-5): GAGVSQSPSNKVTEKGKDVELRCDPISGHTALYWYRQSLGQGLEFLIYFQGNSAPDKSGLPSDRFSAERTGGSVSTLTIQRTQQEDSAVYLCASSPYNQPQHFGDGTRLSIL.

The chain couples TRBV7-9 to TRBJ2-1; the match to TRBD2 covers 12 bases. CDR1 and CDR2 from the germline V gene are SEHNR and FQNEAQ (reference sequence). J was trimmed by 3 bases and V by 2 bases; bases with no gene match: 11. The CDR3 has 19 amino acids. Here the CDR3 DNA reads TGTGCCAGCAGCTTACCTAATCGACTAGCGGGAGTTCTCTACAATGAGCAGTTCTTC. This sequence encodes CASSLPNRLAGVLYNEQFF. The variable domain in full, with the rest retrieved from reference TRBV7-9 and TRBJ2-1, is DTGVSQNPRHKITKRGQNVTFRCDPISEHNRLYWYRQTLGQGPEFLTYFQNEAQLEKSRLLSDRFSAERPKGSFSTLEIQRTEQGDSAMYLCASSLPNRLAGVLYNEQFFGPGTRLTVL.

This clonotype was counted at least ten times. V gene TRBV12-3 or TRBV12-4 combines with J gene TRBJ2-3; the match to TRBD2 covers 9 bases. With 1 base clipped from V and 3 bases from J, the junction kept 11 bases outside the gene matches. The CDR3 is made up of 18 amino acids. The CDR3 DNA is TGTGCCAGCAGTTTAGGTTTTAGCGGGAGTGGCTATACAGATACGCAGTATTTT. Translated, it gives CASSLGFSGSGYTDTQYF.

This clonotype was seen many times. CDR3 DNA sequence: TGTGCCAGCAGCCCTTCCCGGGGCTCCTACAATGAGCAGTTCTTC. It yields the protein CASSPSRGSYNEQFF. The V call is TRBV12-3 or TRBV12-4, the J call TRBJ2-1; tentative D call: TRBD2 (5 bases). Trimming removed 6 bases from V and 0 bases from J, with 12 bases in between. The CDR3 length is 15 residues.

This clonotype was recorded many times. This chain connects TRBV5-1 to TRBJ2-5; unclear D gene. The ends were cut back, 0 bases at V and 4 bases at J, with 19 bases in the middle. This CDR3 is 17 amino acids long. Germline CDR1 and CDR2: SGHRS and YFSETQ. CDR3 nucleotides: TGCGCCAGCAGCTTGGCGGGCAGTGCCCTACCCGCAGAGACCCAGTACTTC. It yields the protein CASSLAGSALPAETQYF. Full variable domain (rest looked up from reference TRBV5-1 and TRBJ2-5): KAGVTQTPRYLIKTRGQQVTLSCSPISGHRSVSWYQQTPGQGLQFLFEYFSETQRNKGNFPGRFSGRQFSNSRSEMNVSTLELGDSALYLCASSLAGSALPAETQYFGPGTRLLVL.

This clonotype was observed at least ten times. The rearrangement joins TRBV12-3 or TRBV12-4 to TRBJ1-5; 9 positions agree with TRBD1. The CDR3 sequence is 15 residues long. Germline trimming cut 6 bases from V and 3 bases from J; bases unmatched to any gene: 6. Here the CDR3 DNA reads TGTGCCAGCAGCCCCGGGACAGGGTACAATCAGCCCCAGCATTTT. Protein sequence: CASSPGTGYNQPQHF.

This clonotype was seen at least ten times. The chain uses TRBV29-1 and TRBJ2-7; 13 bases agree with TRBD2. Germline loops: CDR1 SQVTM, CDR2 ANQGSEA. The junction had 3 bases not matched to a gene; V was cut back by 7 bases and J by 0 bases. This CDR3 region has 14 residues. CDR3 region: CSAWTSGSSYEQYF. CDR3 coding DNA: TGCAGCGCTTGGACTAGCGGGAGCTCCTACGAGCAGTACTTC.

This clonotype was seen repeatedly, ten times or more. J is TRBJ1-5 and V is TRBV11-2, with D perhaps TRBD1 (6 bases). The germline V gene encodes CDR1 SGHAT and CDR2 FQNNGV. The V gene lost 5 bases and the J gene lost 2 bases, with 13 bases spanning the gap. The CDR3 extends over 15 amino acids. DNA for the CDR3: TGTGCCAGCAGCGCCGCCAGGGGTGGCAATCAGCCCCAGCATTTT. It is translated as CASSAARGGNQPQHF.

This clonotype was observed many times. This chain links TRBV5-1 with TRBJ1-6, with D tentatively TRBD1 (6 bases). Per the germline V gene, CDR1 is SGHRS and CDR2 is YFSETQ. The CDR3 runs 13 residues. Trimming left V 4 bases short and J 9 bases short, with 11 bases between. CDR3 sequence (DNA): TGCGCCAGCAGCCAACAGGGAACTTCACCCCTCCACTTT. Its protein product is CASSQQGTSPLHF.

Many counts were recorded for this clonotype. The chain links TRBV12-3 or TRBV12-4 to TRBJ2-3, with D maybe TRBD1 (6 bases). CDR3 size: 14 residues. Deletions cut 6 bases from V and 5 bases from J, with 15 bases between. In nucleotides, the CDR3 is TGTGCCAGCAGCCCCCAAGAGGGGGAAGATACGCAGTATTTT. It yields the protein CASSPQEGEDTQYF.

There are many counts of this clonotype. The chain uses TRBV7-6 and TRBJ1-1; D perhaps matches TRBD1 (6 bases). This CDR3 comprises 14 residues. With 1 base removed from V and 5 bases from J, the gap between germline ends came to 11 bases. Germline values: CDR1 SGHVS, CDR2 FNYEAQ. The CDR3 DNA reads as TGTGCCAGCAGCTTAGGAGGGGGGGTAACTGAAGCTTTCTTT. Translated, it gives CASSLGGGVTEAFF.

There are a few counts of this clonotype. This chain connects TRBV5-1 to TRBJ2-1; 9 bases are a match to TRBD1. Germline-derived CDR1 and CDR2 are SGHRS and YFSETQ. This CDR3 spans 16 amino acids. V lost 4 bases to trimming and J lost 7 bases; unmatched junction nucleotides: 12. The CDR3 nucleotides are TGCGCCAGCAGCCTGATGCCCGGGACAGGGTGGAATGAGCAGTTCTTC. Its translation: CASSLMPGTGWNEQFF.

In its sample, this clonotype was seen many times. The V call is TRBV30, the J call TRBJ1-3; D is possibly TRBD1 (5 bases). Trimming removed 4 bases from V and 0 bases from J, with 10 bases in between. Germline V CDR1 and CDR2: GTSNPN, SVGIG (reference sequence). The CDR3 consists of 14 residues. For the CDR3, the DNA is TGTGCCTGGAAATCCGGGGCCTCTGGAAACACCATATATTTT. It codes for CAWKSGASGNTIYF.

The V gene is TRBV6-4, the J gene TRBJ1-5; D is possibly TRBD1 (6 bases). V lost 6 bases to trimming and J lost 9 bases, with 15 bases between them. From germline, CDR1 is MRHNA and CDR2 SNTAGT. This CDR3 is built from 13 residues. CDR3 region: CASSPQGEGPQHF. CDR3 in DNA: TGTGCCAGCAGCCCACAGGGAGAGGGGCCCCAGCATTTT.

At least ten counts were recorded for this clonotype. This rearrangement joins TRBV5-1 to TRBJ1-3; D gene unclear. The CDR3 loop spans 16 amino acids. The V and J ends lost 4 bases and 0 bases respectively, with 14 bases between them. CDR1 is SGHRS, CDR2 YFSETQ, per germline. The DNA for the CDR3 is TGCGCCAGCAGCGAAAAGCTAGCCCTCTCTGGAAACACCATATATTTT. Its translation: CASSEKLALSGNTIYF.

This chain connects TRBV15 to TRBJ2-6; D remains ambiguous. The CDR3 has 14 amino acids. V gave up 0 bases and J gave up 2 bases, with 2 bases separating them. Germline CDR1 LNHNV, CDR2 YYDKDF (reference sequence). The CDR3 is CATSREAGANVLTF. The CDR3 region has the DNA TGTGCCACCAGCAGAGAGGCTGGGGCCAACGTCCTGACTTTC. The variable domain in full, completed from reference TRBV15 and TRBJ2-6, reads DAMVIQNPRYQVTQFGKPVTLSCSQTLNHNVMYWYQQKSSQAPKLLFHYYDKDFNNEADTPDNFQSRRPNTSFCFLDIRSPGLGDTAMYLCATSREAGANVLTFGAGSRLTVL.

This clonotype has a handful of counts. Here the CDR3 reads CASSTSPGQGIYGYTF. The CDR3 region has the DNA TGTGCCAGCAGCACAAGCCCGGGACAGGGTATCTATGGCTACACCTTC. The V call is TRBV6-4, the J call TRBJ1-2; TRBD1 agrees at 9 bases. V lost 6 bases, J lost 4 bases, and 12 bases stayed unmatched. Germline CDR1 reads MRHNA; CDR2 reads SNTAGT. This CDR3 spans 16 amino acids.

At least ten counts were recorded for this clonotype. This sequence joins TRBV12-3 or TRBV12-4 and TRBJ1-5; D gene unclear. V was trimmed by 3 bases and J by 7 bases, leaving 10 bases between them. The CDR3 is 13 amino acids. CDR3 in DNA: TGTGCCAGCAGTTTCAGAGAGAGGCAGCCCCAGCATTTT. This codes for CASSFRERQPQHF.

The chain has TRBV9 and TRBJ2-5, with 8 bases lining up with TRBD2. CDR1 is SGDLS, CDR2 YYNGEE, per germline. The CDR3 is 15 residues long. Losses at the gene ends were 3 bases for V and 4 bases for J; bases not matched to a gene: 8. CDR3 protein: CASSASGGLGETQYF. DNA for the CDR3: TGTGCCAGCAGCGCCTCCGGGGGACTAGGAGAGACCCAGTACTTC.